The following is a T cell receptor (beta chain) sequence with its context. Its antigen is still unknown. Per-base quality was not reported, and no clone a single base away is much larger than it. This entry belongs to a study of T cell responses to AZD1222 COVID-19 vaccine (dated by TCRdb to 2020 to 2023). With regard to the full study: AZD1222 recipients given second doses at about 4 weeks or at about 12 weeks were pooled, since spike-specific TCR depth and breadth were not found to differ between the two schedules. Trial participants were enrolled by age into subgroups of 18-55, 56-69 and 70-plus years, and about 150, 27 and 61 TCR-sequenced participants, respectively, were included in these subgroups. A total of 230 to 250 trial participants underwent TCR sequencing, of whom roughly 210 received two doses of AZD1222 and some 26 received two doses of the MenACWY control vaccine.

Reading the label with the study, this specimen's time point is: baseline before first vaccination. Samples from vaccinated people were obtained from the UK trials COV001 and COV002, which included a single-blind randomized controlled phase 2/3 trial of AZD1222 (ChAdOx1 nCoV-19) in healthy adults. Trial participant PBMC samples were collected at day 0 and day 28 after the second dose for TCRbeta chain sequencing. Spanning cysteine to phenylalanine, the CDR3 consists of 13 amino acids. The DNA shown is the 39-base CDR3, in frame from base 1. Taken from the germline V gene (reference sequence), the CDR1 and CDR2 loops are LGHDT and YNNKEL. The junction carries 9 bases between V and J, which are trimmed by 6 bases and 1 base respectively. The CDR3 regions of human TCRbeta chains were analyzed by immunosequencing. The study's processing was this. TCRs in the repertoires were matched against a reference library of SARS-CoV-2-specific TCRs that had been generated with the MIRA antigen-specificity platform. Breadth was defined as the fraction of unique TCRs that were SARS-CoV-2-associated, and depth was defined as the fraction of total T cells that were SARS-CoV-2-associated. Using the MIRA data, each spike-specific TCR was assigned both to the spike region to which the TCR was reactive and to a CD4 or CD8 class. Log10-transformed breadth and depth values were compared by one-way ANOVA with Sidak's multiple comparisons tests. The immuneACCESS repertoire file appears here via TCRdb, limited to in-frame rearrangements. These files lack a portion of the clones; in checked studies, under half of the deficit traces to unresolved V genes, and the cause of the others is not known. V and J calls and clone size are those listed in that table; D and trimming were worked out from the DNA. In all, the sample holds about 130,000 clones, and over 90% of those were seen once. Roughly 0.96% of the sample is held by the ten biggest clonotypes.

What the study reported, not specific to this receptor: In the small 56-69-year group, the increase in depth fell short of significance, most likely because of low power. The vaccine-associated CD4 TCRs covered the entire spike protein, and the dominant responses fell in regions 160-218 and 743-854. Conclusions about previously exposed vaccinees are limited, since just 5 or 6 AZD1222 recipients were seropositive for SARS-CoV-2 at baseline. Because no day 14 peak-response samples were available, repertoires were characterized only after the peak T cell response. Participants were mostly white British, with more females than males. The authors suggested clonal diversity may have been underestimated. Spike-specific TCR breadth and depth rose significantly after two AZD1222 doses compared with day 0 and with MenACWY recipients. Reportedly, close to half of the unique spike-specific TCRs recognized epitopes lying outside the regions that are mutated in the B.1.351 and B.1.1.7 variants.

The chain joins TRBV3-1 (or the pseudogene TRBV3-2) to TRBJ1-1; no D gene can be assigned with confidence. This receptor was identified in an adult in good health. The sequencing used peripheral blood, collected on day 0 of AZD1222 vaccination. The CDR3: CASSPVGNTEAFF. Read as DNA, the sequence is TGTGCCAGCAGTCCCGTAGGGAACACTGAAGCTTTCTTT.